The next 5 T cell receptor beta chains were all read from a single sample in a study of PD-1 blockade in mismatch repair-deficient tumors. Clones were read by immunoSEQ multiplex PCR, and TCRdb kept only the in-frame ones, dropping some. The table records some 120,000 clones, 85% to 90% of them present only once. This specimen was peripheral blood, taken 44 weeks after starting pembrolizumab. The receptors were gathered from an adult with mismatch repair-deficient cancer.

This clone showed up just once. J is TRBJ1-1 and V is TRBV27; TRBD1 might be the D (6 bases). The germline V gene encodes CDR1 MNHEY and CDR2 SMNVEV (reference sequence). The CDR3 loop spans 14 amino acids. Trimming stripped 8 bases from V and 4 bases from J, with 17 bases between. CDR3 bases: TGTGCCAGCTACCCATGGGCAGGGGCCACTGAAGCTTTCTTT. It is translated as CASYPWAGATEAFF.

This rearrangement joins TRBV18 to TRBJ2-1, with D possibly TRBD2 on 5 matching bases. V lost 5 bases and J lost 4, with 18 bases in between. This CDR3 spans 16 amino acids. Looked up from germline, CDR1 is KGHSH and CDR2 is LQKENI. The CDR3 is CASSLVFGSKYNEQFF. For the CDR3, the DNA is TGTGCCAGCTCATTAGTATTTGGGAGTAAGTACAATGAGCAGTTCTTC.

The genes are TRBV11-3 and TRBJ2-1; D tentatively fits TRBD1 or TRBD2 (7 bases each). The CDR3 is 14 residues long. V gave up 5 bases and J gave up 7 bases, with 15 bases separating them. In germline, CDR1 is SGHNT, CDR2 YENEEA. The CDR3: CASSPRQGGNEQFF. The CDR3 DNA is TGTGCCAGCAGCCCTCGACAGGGAGGGAATGAGCAGTTCTTC.

The J gene is TRBJ2-1, the V gene TRBV13; 11 bases are shared with TRBD2. The germline CDR1 and CDR2 sequences are PRHDT and FYEKMQ (reference sequence). The J segment lost 6 bases and the V segment lost 5 bases, leaving 9 bases of the junction unmatched. The CDR3 runs to 16 residues. CDR3 nucleotides: TGTGCCAGCAGCCAGGGTACTAGCGGGGGCGTCAATGAGCAGTTCTTC. The encoded protein is CASSQGTSGGVNEQFF.

The genes are TRBV19 and TRBJ2-1; D may be TRBD1 or TRBD2 (5 bases each). Trimming cost V 3 bases and J 16 bases, with 16 bases left between them. This CDR3 contains 12 residues. Germline-derived CDR1 and CDR2 are LNHDA and SQIVND (reference sequence). Written as DNA, the CDR3 is TGTGCCAGTAGTATTTTCGGGGCCTCTCTATTCTTC. It is translated as CASSIFGASLFF.